The present T cell receptor (beta chain) was sequenced within a study of T cell responses to AZD1222 COVID-19 vaccine. Libraries were prepared by immunoSEQ multiplex PCR; TCRdb keeps only in-frame clonotypes and omits some of them. The data hold some 170,000 clones, with 92% observed a single time. The CDR3 is 14 amino acids. CDR1 is SGHRS and CDR2 is YFSETQ in the germline V gene. V trimming: 4 bases; J trimming: 3 bases; junction bases outside the gene matches: 3. The sample was peripheral blood, taken on day 0 of MenACWY control vaccination. This chain links TRBV5-1 with TRBJ2-2; TRBD1 matches at 7 bases. This sequence originates from an adult in good health. Written as DNA, the CDR3 is TGCGCCAGCAGCCGAACAGGGGACACCGGGGAGCTGTTTTTT. Translating it yields CASSRTGDTGELFF.